These 20 T cell receptor beta chains share one sample of origin, sequenced in a study of shared clonotypes between healthy human individuals. Repertoires were generated with immunoSEQ multiplex PCR, while TCRdb's copy carries only in-frame clones and drops some. The data hold about 1.4 million clones, with roughly 97% observed a single time. Specimen: naive CD4+ T cells sorted from blood. Subset: CD45RA+ positively selected. These receptors were obtained from a man aged 25 to 45 in good health.

As to this clone: Different DNA sequences within this sample yield the same CDR3. The chain links TRBV5-6 to TRBJ2-3; D remains ambiguous. This CDR3 has 13 amino acids. V dropped 0 bases and J dropped 6 bases, with 8 bases sitting between them. Germline V gene lookup returns CDR1 SGHDT and CDR2 YYEEEE. CDR3 sequence (DNA): TGTGCCAGCAGCTTGGGGCGTACGGATACGCAGTATTTT. It encodes CASSLGRTDTQYF.

The genes are TRBV2 and TRBJ2-3; TRBD2 agrees at 7 bases. Germline CDR1 reads SNHLY; CDR2 reads FYNNEI. V lost 7 bases and J lost 1; bases outside the gene matches: 8. The length of the CDR3 is 15 residues. The CDR3 spells CASIKGGTRTDTQYF. CDR3 nucleotide sequence: TGTGCCAGCATTAAGGGAGGGACCCGCACAGATACGCAGTATTTT.

This chain joins TRBV6-5 and TRBJ2-7, with TRBD1 as a possible D gene (5 bases). Trimming stripped 0 bases from V and 2 bases from J, with 8 bases between. Germline CDR1 reads MNHEY; CDR2 reads SVGAGI. The CDR3 loop spans 14 amino acids. Here the CDR3 DNA reads TGTGCCAGCAGTTACTCCAGGGCGACCTACGAGCAGTACTTC. Protein: CASSYSRATYEQYF.

The chain employs TRBV19 and TRBJ2-2; TRBD2 matches at 7 bases. Germline V gene data show CDR1 as LNHDA and CDR2 as SQIVND (reference sequence). V dropped 4 bases and J dropped 5; count of bases not matched to a gene: 4. This CDR3 contains 14 residues. Here the CDR3 reads CASSSGRGTGELFF. The CDR3 DNA sequence: TGTGCCAGTAGTAGCGGGAGAGGTACCGGGGAGCTGTTTTTT.

In this sample, this clone turned up once. The DNA for the CDR3 is TGTGCCAGCAGCCGTGACTTAGCCTACGAGCAGTACTTC. Amino acid sequence: CASSRDLAYEQYF. This chain uses TRBV6-5 with TRBJ2-7; D not certain. Trimming left V 6 bases short and J 2 bases short, with 11 bases between. This CDR3 is 13 amino acids long. Per the germline V gene, CDR1 is MNHEY and CDR2 is SVGAGI.

The rearrangement joins TRBV2 to TRBJ1-2, with D hard to call. The CDR3 loop spans 12 amino acids. The germline V gene encodes CDR1 SNHLY and CDR2 FYNNEI. V was cut by 6 bases and J by 7 bases, with 12 bases left in between. CDR3 loop: CASRENYGGYTF. CDR3 bases: TGTGCCAGCAGAGAAAACTACGGTGGCTACACCTTC.

The gene calls are TRBV30 and TRBJ1-1, with D possibly being TRBD1 (5 bases). V lost 3 bases and J 4 bases, leaving 12 bases between the germline ends. CDR3 length: 13 amino acids. Germline CDR1 is GTSNPN and CDR2 is SVGIG (reference sequence). The CDR3 protein is CAWSRDGSTEAFF. CDR3 bases: TGTGCCTGGAGCCGGGACGGCTCCACTGAAGCTTTCTTT.

The chain employs TRBV15 and TRBJ2-3; D gene ambiguous. From germline, CDR1 is LNHNV and CDR2 YYDKDF (reference sequence). The CDR3 is made up of 12 amino acids. The V gene lost 1 base and the J gene lost 7 bases, with 6 bases spanning the gap. The CDR3 region is CATSRARNTQYF. The CDR3 DNA reads TGTGCCACCAGCAGAGCCCGGAATACGCAGTATTTT.

The CDR3 is CASSLSKLAGVRIHEQYF. DNA for the CDR3: TGTGCCAGCAGTTTATCGAAGCTAGCGGGAGTAAGAATCCACGAGCAGTACTTC. The genes are TRBV27 and TRBJ2-7; 10 positions agree with TRBD2. Germline-derived CDR1 and CDR2 are MNHEY and SMNVEV (reference sequence). CDR3 length: 18 amino acids. V was pared by 0 bases and J by 5 bases, with 13 bases of the junction left unmatched.

The rearrangement links TRBV13 to TRBJ2-7, with unresolved D. This CDR3 contains 14 residues. The germline gives CDR1 PRHDT, CDR2 FYEKMQ (reference sequence). Trimming left V 4 bases short and J 0 bases short, with 10 bases between. The chain's CDR3 is CASSSGRYSYEQYF. The DNA for the CDR3 is TGTGCCAGCAGCTCCGGACGGTACTCCTACGAGCAGTACTTC.

J is TRBJ2-3 and V is TRBV6-4; 12 bases are shared with TRBD2. The trim removed 5 bases at V and 6 bases at J, leaving 6 bases unmatched. CDR1 is MRHNA, CDR2 SNTAGT, per germline. The CDR3 has 15 residues. The CDR3 region is CASSPSGRASDTQYF. As DNA, the CDR3 is TGTGCCAGCAGTCCTAGCGGGAGGGCCTCGGATACGCAGTATTTT.

This chain links TRBV12-5 with TRBJ2-1; D might be TRBD2 (7 bases). Germline V CDR1 and CDR2: LGHNT, FRNRAP. The CDR3 is 16 residues long. Trimming removed 0 bases from V and 2 bases from J, with 11 bases in between. The CDR3 loop reads CASGLVRGAPYNEQFF. The CDR3 nucleotides read TGTGCTAGTGGTTTGGTCCGGGGGGCGCCCTACAATGAGCAGTTCTTC.

With regard to this clone: This specimen includes other DNA sequences encoding the same CDR3. The J gene is TRBJ1-1, the V gene TRBV7-3; D ambiguous. Trimming stripped 2 bases from V and 5 bases from J, with 12 bases between. The germline V gene has CDR1 SGHTA and CDR2 FQGTGA. CDR3 size: 14 residues. The CDR3 DNA is TGTGCCAGCAGCTTACAAGGAGGTGGGACTGAAGCTTTCTTT. Residues: CASSLQGGGTEAFF.

V is TRBV6-5 and J is TRBJ2-3, with D possibly matching TRBD1 (5 bases). The germline V gene has CDR1 MNHEY and CDR2 SVGAGI. Trimming took 0 bases from V and 1 from J, leaving 8 bases between them. The CDR3 spans 15 residues. The CDR3 sequence is CASSYSGHRTDTQYF. Here the CDR3 DNA reads TGTGCCAGCAGTTACTCGGGGCATCGCACAGATACGCAGTATTTT.

The gene calls are TRBV6-1 and TRBJ1-4; unclear D gene. Germline CDR1 MNHNS, CDR2 SASEGT. The CDR3 spans 14 residues. V lost 10 bases, J lost 4 bases, and 16 bases lay in between. CDR3 residues: CATSLRTFNEKLFF. In DNA form, the CDR3 reads TGTGCCACTTCGTTAAGGACCTTTAATGAAAAACTGTTTTTT.

The J gene is TRBJ1-3, the V gene TRBV10-3; D is perhaps TRBD1 (5 bases). The V gene's germline CDR1 is ENHRY and CDR2 SYGVKD. Trimming shortened V by 1 base and J by 0 bases, and 10 bases separated the two germline ends. This CDR3 comprises 16 residues. CDR3: CAISELQVYSGNTIYF. DNA of the CDR3: TGTGCCATCAGTGAGTTACAGGTCTACTCTGGAAACACCATATATTTT.

The chain combines TRBV6-4 with TRBJ2-1; tentative D call: TRBD1 (5 bases). Trimming cost V 11 bases and J 1 base, with 15 bases left between them. Germline assignment: CDR1 MRHNA and CDR2 SNTAGT. The CDR3 runs to 14 residues. The DNA for the CDR3 is TGTGCCGGGGTCAGGGCGACTTCCTACAATGAGCAGTTCTTC. This sequence encodes CAGVRATSYNEQFF.

This clone was seen a few times. The rearrangement links TRBV10-3 to TRBJ2-2; 11 bases align to TRBD2. Germline-derived CDR1 and CDR2 are ENHRY and SYGVKD. V trimming: 3 bases; J trimming: 10 bases; junction bases outside the gene matches: 7. The CDR3 contains 15 residues. The CDR3 coding sequence is TGTGCCATCAGTGAAGTACTAGCGGGAGTGTTGGAGCTGTTTTTT. Its protein product is CAISEVLAGVLELFF.

The chain uses TRBV19 and TRBJ2-3; D perhaps matches TRBD1 (5 bases). Per germline, CDR1 LNHDA and CDR2 SQIVND (reference sequence). The CDR3 extends over 15 amino acids. With 7 bases removed from V and 4 bases from J, the gap between germline ends came to 18 bases. Here the CDR3 DNA reads TGTGCCAGTATTCCCGACAGAGGCTACCCAGATACGCAGTATTTT. The encoded protein is CASIPDRGYPDTQYF. Combining the CDR3 with reference TRBV19 and TRBJ2-3 gives the whole variable domain DGGITQSPKYLFRKEGQNVTLSCEQNLNHDAMYWYRQDPGQGLRLIYYSQIVNDFQKGDIAEGYSVSREKKESFPLTVTSAQKNPTAFYLCASIPDRGYPDTQYFGPGTRLTVL.

The rearrangement uses TRBV7-3 and TRBJ2-5; D gene unclear. Deletions cut 5 bases from V and 4 bases from J, with 14 bases between. Germline lookup yields CDR1 SGHTA and CDR2 FQGTGA. The CDR3 sequence is 14 residues long. The CDR3 nucleotides are TGTGCCAGCAGCCCCTCCCGCTATGGAGAGACCCAGTACTTC. Amino acid sequence: CASSPSRYGETQYF.